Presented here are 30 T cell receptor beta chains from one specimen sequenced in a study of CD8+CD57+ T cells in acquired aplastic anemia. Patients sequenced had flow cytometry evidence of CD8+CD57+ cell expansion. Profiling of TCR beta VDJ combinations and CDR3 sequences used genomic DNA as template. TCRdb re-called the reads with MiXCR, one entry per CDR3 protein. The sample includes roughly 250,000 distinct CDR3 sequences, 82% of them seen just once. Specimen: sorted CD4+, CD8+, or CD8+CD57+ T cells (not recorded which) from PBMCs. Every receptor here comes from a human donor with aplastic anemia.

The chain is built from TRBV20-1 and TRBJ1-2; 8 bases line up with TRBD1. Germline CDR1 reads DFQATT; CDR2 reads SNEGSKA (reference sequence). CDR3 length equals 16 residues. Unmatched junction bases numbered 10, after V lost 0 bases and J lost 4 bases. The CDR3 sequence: CSARDPFRQGRYGYTF. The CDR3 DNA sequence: TGCAGTGCTAGAGATCCATTTCGACAGGGGCGCTATGGCTACACCTTC.

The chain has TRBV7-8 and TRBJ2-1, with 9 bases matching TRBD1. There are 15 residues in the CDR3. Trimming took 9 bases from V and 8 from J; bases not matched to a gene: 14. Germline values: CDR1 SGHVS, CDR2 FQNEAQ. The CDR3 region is CASSGTGTTTYEQFF. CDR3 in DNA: TGTGCCAGTAGTGGGACAGGGACTACTACCTATGAGCAGTTCTTC. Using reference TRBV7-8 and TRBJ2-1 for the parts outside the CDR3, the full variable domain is GAGVSQSPRYKVAKRGQDVALRCDPISGHVSLFWYQQALGQGPEFLTYFQNEAQLDKSGLPSDRFFAERPEGSVSTLKIQRTQQEDSAVYLCASSGTGTTTYEQFFGPGTRLTVL.

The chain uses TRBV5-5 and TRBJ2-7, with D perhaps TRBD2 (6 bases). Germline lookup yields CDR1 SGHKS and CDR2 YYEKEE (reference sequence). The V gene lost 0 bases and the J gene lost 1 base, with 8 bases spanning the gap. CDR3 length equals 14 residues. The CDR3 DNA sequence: TGTGCCAGCAGCTTGGGGGAGGCATCCTACGAGCAGTACTTC. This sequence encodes CASSLGEASYEQYF.

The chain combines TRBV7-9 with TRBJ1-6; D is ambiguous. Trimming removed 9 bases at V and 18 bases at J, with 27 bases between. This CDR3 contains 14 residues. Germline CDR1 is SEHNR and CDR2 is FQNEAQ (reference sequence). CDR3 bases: TGTGCCAGTAGTATAGCTAGCGGAGCCTACAATGACCACTTT. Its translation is CASSIASGAYNDHF.

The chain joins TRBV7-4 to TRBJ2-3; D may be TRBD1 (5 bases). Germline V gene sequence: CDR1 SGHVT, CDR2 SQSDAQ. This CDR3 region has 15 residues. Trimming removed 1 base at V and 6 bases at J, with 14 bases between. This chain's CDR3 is CASSLEETAYDTQYF. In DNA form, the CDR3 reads TGTGCCAGCAGCTTAGAGGAGACAGCGTACGATACGCAGTATTTT.

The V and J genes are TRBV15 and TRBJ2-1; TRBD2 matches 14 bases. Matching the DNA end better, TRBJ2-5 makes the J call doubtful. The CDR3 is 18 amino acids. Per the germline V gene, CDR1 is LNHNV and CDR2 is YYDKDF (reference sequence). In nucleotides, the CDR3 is TGTGCCACCAGCAGAGGCGGTTTGACTAGCGGGAGGGATGAGACCCAGTACTTC. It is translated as CATSRGGLTSGRDETQYF.

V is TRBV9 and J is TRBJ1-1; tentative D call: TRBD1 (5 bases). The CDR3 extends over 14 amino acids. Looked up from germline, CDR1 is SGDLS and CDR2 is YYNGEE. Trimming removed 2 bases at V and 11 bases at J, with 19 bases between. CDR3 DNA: TGTGCCAGCAGCGTCAATTACAGGAACGTGGACGCTTTCTTT. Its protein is CASSVNYRNVDAFF. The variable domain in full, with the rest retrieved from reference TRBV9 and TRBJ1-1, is DSGVTQTPKHLITATGQRVTLRCSPRSGDLSVYWYQQSLDQGLQFLIQYYNGEERAKGNILERFSAQQFPDLHSELNLSSLELGDSALYFCASSVNYRNVDAFFGQGTRLTVV.

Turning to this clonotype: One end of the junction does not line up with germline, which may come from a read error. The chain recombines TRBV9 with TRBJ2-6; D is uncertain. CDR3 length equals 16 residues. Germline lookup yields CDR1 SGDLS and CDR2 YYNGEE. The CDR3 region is CASGVAGNIQYIVLTF. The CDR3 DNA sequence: TGTGCCAGCGGCGTAGCTGGGAACATTCAGTACATCGTCCTGACTTTC.

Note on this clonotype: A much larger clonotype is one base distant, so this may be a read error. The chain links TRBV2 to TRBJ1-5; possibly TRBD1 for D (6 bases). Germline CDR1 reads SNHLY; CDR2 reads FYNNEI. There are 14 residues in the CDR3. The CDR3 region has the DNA TGTGCCAGCGGGGACGGGGGCACAGATACGCAGCATCTTTTT. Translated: CASGDGGTDTQHLF.

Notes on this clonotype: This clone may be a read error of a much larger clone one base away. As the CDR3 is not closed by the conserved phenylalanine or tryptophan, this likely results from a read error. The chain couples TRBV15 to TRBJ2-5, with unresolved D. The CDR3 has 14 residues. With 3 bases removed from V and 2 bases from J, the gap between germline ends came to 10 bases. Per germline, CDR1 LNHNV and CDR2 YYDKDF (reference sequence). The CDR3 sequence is CATSRGTRQETQYV. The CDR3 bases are TGTGCCACCAGCAGGGGCACCAGGCAAGAGACCCAGTACGTC.

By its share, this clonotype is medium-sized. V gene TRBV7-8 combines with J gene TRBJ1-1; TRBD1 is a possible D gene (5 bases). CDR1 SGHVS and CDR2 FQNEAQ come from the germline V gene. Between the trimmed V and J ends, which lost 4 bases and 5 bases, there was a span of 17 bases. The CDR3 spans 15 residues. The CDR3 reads CASSSGWGVGTEAFF. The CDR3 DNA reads TGTGCCAGCAGCTCGGGATGGGGGGTAGGGACTGAAGCTTTCTTT.

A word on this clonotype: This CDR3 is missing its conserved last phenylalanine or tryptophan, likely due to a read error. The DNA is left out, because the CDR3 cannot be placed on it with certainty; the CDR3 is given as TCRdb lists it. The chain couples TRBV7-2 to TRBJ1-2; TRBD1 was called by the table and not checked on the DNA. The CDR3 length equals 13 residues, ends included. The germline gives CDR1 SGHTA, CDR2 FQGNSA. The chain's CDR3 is CASSAGPSGGHQN.

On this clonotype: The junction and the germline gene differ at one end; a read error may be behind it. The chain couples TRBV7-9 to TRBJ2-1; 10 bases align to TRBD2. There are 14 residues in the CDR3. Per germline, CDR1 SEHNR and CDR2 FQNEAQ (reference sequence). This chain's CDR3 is CASSFQRSGGGHEF. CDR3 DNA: TGTGCCAGCAGCTTTCAAAGAAGCGGGGGGGGGCATGAGTTC.

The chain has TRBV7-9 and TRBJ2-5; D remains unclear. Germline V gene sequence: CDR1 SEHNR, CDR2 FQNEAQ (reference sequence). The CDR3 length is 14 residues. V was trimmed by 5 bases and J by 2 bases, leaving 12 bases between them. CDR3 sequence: CASSRARRQETQYF. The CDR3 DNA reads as TGTGCCAGCAGCAGAGCTAGAAGGCAAGAGACCCAGTACTTC.

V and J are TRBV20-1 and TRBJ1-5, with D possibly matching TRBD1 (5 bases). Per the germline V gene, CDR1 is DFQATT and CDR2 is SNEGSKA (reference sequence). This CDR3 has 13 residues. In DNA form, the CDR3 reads TGCAGCGTAGGGGTCTCGAGAAATCAGCCCCAGCATTTT. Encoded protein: CSVGVSRNQPQHF.

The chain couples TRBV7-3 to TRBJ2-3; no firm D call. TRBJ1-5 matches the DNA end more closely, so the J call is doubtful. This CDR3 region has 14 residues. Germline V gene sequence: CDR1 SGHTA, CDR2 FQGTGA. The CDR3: CASSLAGTCGTQHF. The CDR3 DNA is TGTGCCAGCAGCCTAGCGGGAACCTGCGGTACGCAGCATTTT.

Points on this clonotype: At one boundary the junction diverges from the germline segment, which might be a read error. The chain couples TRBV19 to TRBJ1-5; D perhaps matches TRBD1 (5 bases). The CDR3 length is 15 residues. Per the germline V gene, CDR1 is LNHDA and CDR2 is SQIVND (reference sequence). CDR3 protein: CASSIPRVSNQPQHF. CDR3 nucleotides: TGTGCCAGCAGTATTCCCAGGGTAAGCAATCAGCCCCAGCATTTT.

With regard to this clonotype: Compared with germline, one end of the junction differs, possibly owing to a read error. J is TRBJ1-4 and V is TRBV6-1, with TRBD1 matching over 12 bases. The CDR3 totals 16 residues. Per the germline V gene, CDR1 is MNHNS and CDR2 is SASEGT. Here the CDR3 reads CASSEEGTGGYEKPFF. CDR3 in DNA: TGTGCCAGCAGTGAAGAAGGGACAGGGGGCTATGAAAAACCGTTCTTT.

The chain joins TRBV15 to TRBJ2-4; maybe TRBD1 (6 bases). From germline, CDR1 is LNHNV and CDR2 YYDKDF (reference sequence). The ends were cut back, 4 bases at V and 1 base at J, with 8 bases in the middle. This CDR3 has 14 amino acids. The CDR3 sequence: CATSKTGAKNIQYF. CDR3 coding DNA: TGTGCCACCAGCAAAACAGGGGCCAAAAACATTCAGTACTTC.

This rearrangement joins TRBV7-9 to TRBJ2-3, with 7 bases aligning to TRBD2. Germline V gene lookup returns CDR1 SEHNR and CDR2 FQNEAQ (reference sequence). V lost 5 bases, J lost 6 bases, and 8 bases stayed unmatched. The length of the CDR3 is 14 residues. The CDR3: CASSGLAGTDTQYF. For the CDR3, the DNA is TGTGCCAGCAGCGGATTAGCGGGTACCGATACGCAGTATTTT.

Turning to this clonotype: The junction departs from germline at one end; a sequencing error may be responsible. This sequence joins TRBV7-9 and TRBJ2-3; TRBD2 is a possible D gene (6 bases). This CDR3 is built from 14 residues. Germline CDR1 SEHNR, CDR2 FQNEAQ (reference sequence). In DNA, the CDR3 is TGTGCCAGCAGCTTTCAAAGAAGTCCGGGGAGGCAGGAGTTT. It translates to CASSFQRSPGRQEF.

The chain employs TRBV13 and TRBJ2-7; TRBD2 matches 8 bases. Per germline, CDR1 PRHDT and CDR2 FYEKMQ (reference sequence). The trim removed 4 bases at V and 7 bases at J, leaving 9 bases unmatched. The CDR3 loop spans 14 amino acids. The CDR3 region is CASSSSGGAWEQYV. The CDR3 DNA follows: TGTGCCAGCAGCTCATCGGGAGGGGCCTGGGAGCAGTACGTC.

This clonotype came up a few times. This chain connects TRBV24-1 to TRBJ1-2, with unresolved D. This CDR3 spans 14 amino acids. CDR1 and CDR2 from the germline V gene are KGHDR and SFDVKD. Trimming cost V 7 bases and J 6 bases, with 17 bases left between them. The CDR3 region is CATSRGSDLDGYTF. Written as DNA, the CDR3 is TGTGCCACCAGCCGGGGTTCGGACCTGGATGGCTACACCTTC.

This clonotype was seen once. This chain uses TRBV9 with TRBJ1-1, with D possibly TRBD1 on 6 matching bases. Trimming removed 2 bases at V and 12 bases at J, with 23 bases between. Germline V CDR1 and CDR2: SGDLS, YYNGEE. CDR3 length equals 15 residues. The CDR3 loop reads CASSVGVRQETDTFF. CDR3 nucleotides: TGTGCCAGCAGCGTGGGGGTCCGACAGGAAACAGACACTTTCTTT.

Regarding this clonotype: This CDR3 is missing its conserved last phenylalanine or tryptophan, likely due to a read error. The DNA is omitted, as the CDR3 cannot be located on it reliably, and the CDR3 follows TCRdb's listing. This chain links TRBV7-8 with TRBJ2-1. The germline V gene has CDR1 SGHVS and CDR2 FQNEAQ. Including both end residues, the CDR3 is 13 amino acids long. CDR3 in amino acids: CASSLAGAHDTQY.

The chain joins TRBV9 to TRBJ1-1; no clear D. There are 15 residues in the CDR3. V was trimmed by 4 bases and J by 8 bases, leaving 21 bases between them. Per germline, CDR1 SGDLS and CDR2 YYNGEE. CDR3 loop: CASSLVGRLVTEAFF. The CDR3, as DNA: TGTGCCAGCAGCTTAGTTGGGCGGTTGGTCACCGAAGCTTTCTTT.

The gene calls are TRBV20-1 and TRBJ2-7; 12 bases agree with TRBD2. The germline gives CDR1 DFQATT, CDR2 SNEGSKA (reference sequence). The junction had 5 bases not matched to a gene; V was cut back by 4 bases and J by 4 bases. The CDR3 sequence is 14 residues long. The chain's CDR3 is CSAKGLAGQYEQYF. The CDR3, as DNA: TGCAGTGCTAAAGGACTAGCGGGACAGTACGAGCAGTACTTC.

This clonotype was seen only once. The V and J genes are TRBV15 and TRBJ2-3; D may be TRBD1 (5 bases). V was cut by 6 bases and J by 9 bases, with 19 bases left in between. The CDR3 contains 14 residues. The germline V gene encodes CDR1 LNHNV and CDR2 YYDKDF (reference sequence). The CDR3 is CATSAGHNQETQYF. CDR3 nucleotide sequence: TGTGCCACCAGTGCCGGACACAACCAAGAGACGCAGTATTTT.

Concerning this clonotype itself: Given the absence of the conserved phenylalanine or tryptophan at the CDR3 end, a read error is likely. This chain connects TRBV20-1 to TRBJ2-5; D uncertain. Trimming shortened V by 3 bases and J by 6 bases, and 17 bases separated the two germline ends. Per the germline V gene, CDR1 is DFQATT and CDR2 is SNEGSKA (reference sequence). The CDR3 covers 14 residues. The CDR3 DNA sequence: TGCAGTGCTAGCGACGGTAGCTCCTATAAGACCCAGTACCTC. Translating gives CSASDGSSYKTQYL.

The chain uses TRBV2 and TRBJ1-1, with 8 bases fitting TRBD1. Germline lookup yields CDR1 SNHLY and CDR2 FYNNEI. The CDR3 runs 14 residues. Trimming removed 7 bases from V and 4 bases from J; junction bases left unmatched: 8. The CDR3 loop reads CASKNTGGSTEAFF. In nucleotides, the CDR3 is TGTGCCAGCAAAAATACAGGGGGGAGCACTGAAGCTTTCTTT.